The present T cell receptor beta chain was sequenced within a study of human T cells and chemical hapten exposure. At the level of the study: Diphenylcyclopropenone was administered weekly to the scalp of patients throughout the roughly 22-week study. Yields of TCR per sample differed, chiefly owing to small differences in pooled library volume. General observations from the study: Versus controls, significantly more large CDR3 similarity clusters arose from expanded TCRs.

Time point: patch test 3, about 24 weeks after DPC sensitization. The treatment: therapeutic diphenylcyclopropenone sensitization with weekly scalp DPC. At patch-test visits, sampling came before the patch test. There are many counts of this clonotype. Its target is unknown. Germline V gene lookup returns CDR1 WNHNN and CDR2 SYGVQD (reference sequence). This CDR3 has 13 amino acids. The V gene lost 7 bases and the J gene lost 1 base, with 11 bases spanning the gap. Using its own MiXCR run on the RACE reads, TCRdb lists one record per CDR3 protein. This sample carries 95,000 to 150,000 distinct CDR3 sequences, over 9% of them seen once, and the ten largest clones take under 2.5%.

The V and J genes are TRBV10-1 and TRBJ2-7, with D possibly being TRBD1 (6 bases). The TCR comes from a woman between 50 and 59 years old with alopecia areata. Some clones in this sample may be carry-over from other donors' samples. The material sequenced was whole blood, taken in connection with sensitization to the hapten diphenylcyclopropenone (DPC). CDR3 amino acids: CASNYRDSYEQYF. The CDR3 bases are TGCGCCAGCAACTACAGGGATTCCTACGAGCAGTACTTC.